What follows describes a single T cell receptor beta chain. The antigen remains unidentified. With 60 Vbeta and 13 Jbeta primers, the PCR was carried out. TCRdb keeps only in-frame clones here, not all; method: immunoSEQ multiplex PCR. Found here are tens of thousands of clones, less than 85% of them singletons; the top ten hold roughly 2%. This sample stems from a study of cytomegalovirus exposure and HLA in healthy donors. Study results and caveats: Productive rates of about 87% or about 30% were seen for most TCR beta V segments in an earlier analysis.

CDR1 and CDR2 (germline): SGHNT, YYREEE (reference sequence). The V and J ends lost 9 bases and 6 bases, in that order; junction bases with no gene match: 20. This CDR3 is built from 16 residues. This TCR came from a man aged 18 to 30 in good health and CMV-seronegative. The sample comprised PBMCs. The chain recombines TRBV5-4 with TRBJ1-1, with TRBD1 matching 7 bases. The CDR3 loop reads CATQKDRVRFGAEAFF. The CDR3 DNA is TGTGCCACCCAAAAAGACAGGGTTAGGTTTGGTGCTGAAGCTTTCTTT. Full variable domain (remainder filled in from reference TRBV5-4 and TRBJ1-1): ETGVTQSPTHLIKTRGQQVTLRCSSQSGHNTVSWYQQALGQGPQFIFQYYREEENGRGNFPPRFSGLQFPNYSSELNVNALELDDSALYLCATQKDRVRFGAEAFFGQGTRLTVV.